This TCR beta chain was observed in a study of blood T cell repertoires in COVID-19. This CDR3 spans 16 amino acids. The germline V gene has CDR1 WNHNN and CDR2 SYGVQD (reference sequence). V lost 8 bases, J lost 4 bases, and 15 bases stayed unmatched. Only in-frame clones appear in the TCRdb table, and some are missing; sequencing was by immunoSEQ multiplex PCR. The repertoire holds over 250,000 clones, around 90% seen once, with just under 1% in the top ten. V gene TRBV10-1 combines with J gene TRBJ1-2, with TRBD1 matching 8 bases. Source material: PBMCs or T cells enriched from blood (not recorded which). This clonotype was obtained from a woman aged 25 to 45 who had recovered from COVID-19. The CDR3 DNA reads as TGCGCCAGCCCGGGTGGGGGAGCAGGGGGCCTCTATGGCTACACCTTC. Protein sequence: CASPGGGAGGLYGYTF.